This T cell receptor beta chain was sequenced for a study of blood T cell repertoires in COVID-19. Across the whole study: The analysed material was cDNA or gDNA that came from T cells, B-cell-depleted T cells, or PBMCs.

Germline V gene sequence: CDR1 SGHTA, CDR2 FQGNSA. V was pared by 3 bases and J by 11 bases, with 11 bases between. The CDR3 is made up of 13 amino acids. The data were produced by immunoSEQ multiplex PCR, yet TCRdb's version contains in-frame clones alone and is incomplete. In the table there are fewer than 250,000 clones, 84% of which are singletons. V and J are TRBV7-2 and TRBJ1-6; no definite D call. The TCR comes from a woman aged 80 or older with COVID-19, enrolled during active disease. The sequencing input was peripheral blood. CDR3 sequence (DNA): TGTGCCAGCAGCTTCCTCCTAACGGCACCCCTCCACTTT. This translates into CASSFLLTAPLHF.